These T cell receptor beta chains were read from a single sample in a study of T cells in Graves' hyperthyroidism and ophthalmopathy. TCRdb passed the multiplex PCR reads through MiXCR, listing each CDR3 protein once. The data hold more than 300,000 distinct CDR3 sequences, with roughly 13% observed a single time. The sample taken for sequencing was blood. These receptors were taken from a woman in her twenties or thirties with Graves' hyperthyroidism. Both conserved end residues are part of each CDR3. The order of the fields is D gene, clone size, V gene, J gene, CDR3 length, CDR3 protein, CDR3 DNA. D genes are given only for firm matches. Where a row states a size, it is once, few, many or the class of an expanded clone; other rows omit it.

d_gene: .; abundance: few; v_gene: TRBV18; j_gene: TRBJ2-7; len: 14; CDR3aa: CASSPGGGVDEQYF; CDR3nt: TGTGCCAGCTCACCAGGGGGTGGAGTTGACGAGCAGTACTTC
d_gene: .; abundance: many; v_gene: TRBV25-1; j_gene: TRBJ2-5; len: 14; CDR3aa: CASSEYITGETQYF; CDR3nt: TGTGCCAGCAGTGAATATATTACAGGCGAGACCCAGTACTTC
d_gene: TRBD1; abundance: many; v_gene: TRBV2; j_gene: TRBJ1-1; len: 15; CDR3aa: CASRRQGSLNTEAFF; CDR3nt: TGTGCCAGCCGCAGACAGGGGTCGCTGAACACTGAAGCTTTCTTT
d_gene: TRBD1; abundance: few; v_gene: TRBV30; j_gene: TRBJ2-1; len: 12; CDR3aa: CAWGDRVDEQFF; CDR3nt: TGTGCCTGGGGGGACAGGGTGGATGAGCAGTTCTTC
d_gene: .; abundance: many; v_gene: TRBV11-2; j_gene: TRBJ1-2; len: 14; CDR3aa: CASSPGRSQGGYTF; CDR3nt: TGTGCCAGCAGCCCCGGACGGTCGCAGGGCGGCTACACCTTC
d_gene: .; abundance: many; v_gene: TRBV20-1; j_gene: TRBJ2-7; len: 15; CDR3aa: CSARAVGLDSYEQYF; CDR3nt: TGCAGTGCTAGAGCGGTAGGGCTAGACTCCTACGAGCAGTACTTC
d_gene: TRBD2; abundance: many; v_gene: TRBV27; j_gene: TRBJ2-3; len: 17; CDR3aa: CASSTGTSGASTDTQYF; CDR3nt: TGTGCCAGCAGTACCGGGACTAGCGGGGCTAGCACAGATACGCAGTATTTT
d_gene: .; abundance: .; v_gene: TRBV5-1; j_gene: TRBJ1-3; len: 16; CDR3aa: CASSLKGSDSGNTIYF; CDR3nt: TGCGCCAGCAGCTTGAAGGGGAGTGACTCTGGAAACACCATATATTTT
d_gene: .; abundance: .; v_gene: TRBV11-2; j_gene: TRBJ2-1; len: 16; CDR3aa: CASSLGGGRGDNEQFF; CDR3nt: TGTGCCAGCAGCTTAGGTGGGGGGAGGGGGGACAATGAGCAGTTCTTC
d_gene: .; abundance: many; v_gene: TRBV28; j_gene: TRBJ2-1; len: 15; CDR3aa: CASSRPTVRGEEQFF; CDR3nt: TGTGCCAGCAGCCGTCCCACCGTGCGTGGGGAGGAGCAGTTCTTC
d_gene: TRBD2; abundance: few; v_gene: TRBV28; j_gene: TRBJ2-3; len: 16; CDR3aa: CASSLLAGVPSDTQYF; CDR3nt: TGTGCCAGCAGTTTACTGGCGGGAGTCCCTTCTGATACGCAGTATTTT
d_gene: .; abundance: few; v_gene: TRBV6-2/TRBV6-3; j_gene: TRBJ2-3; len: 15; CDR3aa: CASRTTGRPTDTQYF; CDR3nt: TGTGCCAGCAGGACGACTGGGCGACCCACAGATACGCAGTATTTT
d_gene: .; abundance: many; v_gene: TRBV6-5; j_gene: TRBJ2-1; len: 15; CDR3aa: CASSYIQGSYNEQFF; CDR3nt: TGTGCCAGCAGTTACATTCAAGGCTCCTACAATGAGCAGTTCTTC
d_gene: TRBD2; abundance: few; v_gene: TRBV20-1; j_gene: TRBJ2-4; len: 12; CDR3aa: CSAREGGGIQYF; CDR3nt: TGCAGTGCTAGAGAAGGCGGGGGCATTCAGTACTTC
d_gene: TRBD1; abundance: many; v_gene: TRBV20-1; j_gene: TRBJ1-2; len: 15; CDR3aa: CSAREGALAGYGYTF; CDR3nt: TGCAGTGCCAGAGAGGGGGCGCTCGCCGGCTATGGCTACACCTTC
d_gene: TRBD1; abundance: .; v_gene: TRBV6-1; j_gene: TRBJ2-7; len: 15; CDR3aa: CASSSLDRGPYEQYF; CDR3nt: TGTGCCAGCAGTTCCTTGGACAGGGGGCCCTACGAGCAGTACTTC
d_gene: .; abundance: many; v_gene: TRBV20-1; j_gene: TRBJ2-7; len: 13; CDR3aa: CSAMHGRTYEQYF; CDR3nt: TGCAGTGCCATGCACGGGAGAACCTACGAGCAGTACTTC
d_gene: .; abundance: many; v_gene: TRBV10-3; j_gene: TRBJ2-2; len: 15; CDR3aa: CAITPRDSNTGELFF; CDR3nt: TGTGCCATCACCCCACGGGACTCTAACACCGGGGAGCTGTTTTTT
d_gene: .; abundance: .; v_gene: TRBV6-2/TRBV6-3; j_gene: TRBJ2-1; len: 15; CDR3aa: CASSLQDSAVGEQFF; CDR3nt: TGTGCCAGCAGTTTGCAGGACTCGGCCGTCGGTGAGCAGTTCTTC
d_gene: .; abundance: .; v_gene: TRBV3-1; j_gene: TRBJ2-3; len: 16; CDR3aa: CASSQVRHEGTDTQYF; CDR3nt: TGTGCCAGCAGCCAAGTTCGACACGAGGGCACAGATACGCAGTATTTT
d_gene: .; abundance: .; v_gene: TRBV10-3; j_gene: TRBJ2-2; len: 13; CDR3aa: CALWEGATGELFF; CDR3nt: TGTGCCCTCTGGGAGGGGGCCACCGGGGAGCTGTTTTTT
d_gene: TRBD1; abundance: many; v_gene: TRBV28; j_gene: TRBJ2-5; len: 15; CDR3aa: CASSLLTGQKETQYF; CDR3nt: TGTGCCAGCAGTTTATTAACGGGACAGAAAGAGACCCAGTACTTC
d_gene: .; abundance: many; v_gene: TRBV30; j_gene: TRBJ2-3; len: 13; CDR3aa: CAWSPLARDTQYF; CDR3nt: TGTGCCTGGAGCCCTTTGGCAAGAGATACGCAGTATTTT
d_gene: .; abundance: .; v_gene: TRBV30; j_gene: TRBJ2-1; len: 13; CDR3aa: CAWSVSNGGEQFF; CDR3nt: TGTGCCTGGAGTGTATCGAACGGTGGTGAGCAGTTCTTC
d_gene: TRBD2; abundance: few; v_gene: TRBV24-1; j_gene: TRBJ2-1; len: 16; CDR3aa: CATSDRTSGGYNEQFF; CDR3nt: TGTGCCACCAGTGACCGTACTAGCGGGGGCTACAATGAGCAGTTCTTC
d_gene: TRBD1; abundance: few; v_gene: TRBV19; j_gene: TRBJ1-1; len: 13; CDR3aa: CASSMDRDAKAFF; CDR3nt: TGTGCCAGTAGTATGGACAGGGATGCTAAAGCTTTCTTT
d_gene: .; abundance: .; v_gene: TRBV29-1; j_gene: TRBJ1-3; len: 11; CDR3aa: CSVAWGNTIYF; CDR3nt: TGCAGCGTTGCCTGGGGAAACACCATATATTTT
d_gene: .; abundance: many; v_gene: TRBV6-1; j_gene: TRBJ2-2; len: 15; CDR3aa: CASTETGTRVGELFF; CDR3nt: TGTGCCAGCACCGAAACCGGGACAAGGGTCGGGGAGCTGTTTTTT
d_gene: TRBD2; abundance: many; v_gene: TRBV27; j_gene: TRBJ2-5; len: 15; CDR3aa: CASSLASGLLETQYF; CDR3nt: TGTGCCAGCAGTTTGGCTAGCGGGTTATTGGAGACCCAGTACTTC